The 5 T cell receptor beta chains reported below all come from one sample, sequenced in a study of CD8+ T cells in alopecia areata. Sequencing relied on a cDNA template that was reverse transcribed from extracted RNA. TCRdb's table, derived via immunoSEQ multiplex PCR, lists solely in-frame clones and lacks some. The table shows some 99,000 clones, with nearly 45% occurring only once. Source material: CD4+ T cells sorted from blood. Receptor source: a human donor with alopecia areata.

The genes are TRBV9 and TRBJ2-3; the match to TRBD2 covers 7 bases. Unmatched junction bases numbered 5, after V lost 3 bases and J lost 1 base. The length of the CDR3 is 15 residues. CDR1 is SGDLS and CDR2 is YYNGEE in the germline V gene. The CDR3 region is CASSALADRTDTQYF. CDR3 in DNA: TGTGCCAGCAGCGCGCTAGCGGACCGCACAGATACGCAGTATTTT.

The chain is built from TRBV7-9 and TRBJ1-2, with D hard to call. The germline V and J ends were trimmed by 3 bases and 4 bases, with 15 bases remaining between them. Germline values: CDR1 SEHNR, CDR2 FQNEAQ (reference sequence). The CDR3 is 15 residues long. CDR3 residues: CASSFGRSGIYGYTF. Written as DNA, the CDR3 is TGTGCCAGCAGCTTTGGAAGGAGCGGAATCTATGGCTACACCTTC.

On this clone: Distinct nucleotide sequences in the sample also encode this CDR3. This chain uses TRBV7-2 with TRBJ2-3; D is uncertain. Trimming shortened V by 5 bases and J by 0 bases, and 3 bases separated the two germline ends. Per germline, CDR1 SGHTA and CDR2 FQGNSA. CDR3 length equals 12 residues. CDR3 nucleotides: TGTGCCAGCAGCCCCAGCACAGATACGCAGTATTTT. It yields the protein CASSPSTDTQYF.

The CDR3 here is CASSLWSISATRAEAFF. In nucleotides, the CDR3 is TGCGCCAGCAGCTTGTGGTCAATTTCAGCTACACGGGCTGAAGCTTTCTTT. V and J are TRBV5-1 and TRBJ1-1; D not resolved. CDR1 is SGHRS and CDR2 is YFSETQ in the germline V gene. CDR3 size: 17 residues. Trimming stripped 1 base from V and 6 bases from J, with 22 bases between.

The chain recombines TRBV30 with TRBJ1-2, with a tentative D call TRBD1 (5 bases). The CDR3 spans 13 residues. CDR1 is GTSNPN and CDR2 is SVGIG in the germline V gene (reference sequence). Trimming took 3 bases from V and 8 from J, leaving 16 bases between them. CDR3 nucleotides: TGTGCCTGGAGAGGGACGGCCGGAGGAGGCTACACCTTC. Translation gives CAWRGTAGGGYTF.